The next 21 T cell receptor beta chains were all read from a single sample in a study of technical replicates of blood from several donors. TCRdb keeps only in-frame clones here, not all; method: immunoSEQ multiplex PCR. The table includes over 70,000 clones, roughly 90% detected once. Sample: T cells isolated from PBMCs. Source of these receptors: a human donor in good health.

The V call is TRBV2, the J call TRBJ1-4, with D unclear. The CDR3 covers 14 residues. The ends were cut back, 6 bases at V and 4 bases at J, with 12 bases in the middle. Per the germline V gene, CDR1 is SNHLY and CDR2 is FYNNEI. The CDR3 loop is CASRIEGGNEKLFF. CDR3 DNA sequence: TGTGCCAGCAGAATAGAGGGCGGTAATGAAAAACTGTTTTTT.

The gene calls are TRBV14 and TRBJ2-7, with 10 bases that match TRBD1. In germline, CDR1 is SGHDN, CDR2 FVKESK. The V gene end was trimmed by 4 bases and the J gene end by 4 bases; junction bases not matched to a gene: 7. The CDR3 length is 15 residues. CDR3 sequence (DNA): TGTGCCAGCAGCCGAAGCCGGGACAGGGGATACGAGCAGTACTTC. Protein sequence: CASSRSRDRGYEQYF.

V gene TRBV19 combines with J gene TRBJ2-2; tentatively, D is TRBD1 (5 bases). The length of the CDR3 is 14 residues. Trimming pared 6 bases from V and 4 bases from J, leaving 12 bases between. Germline CDR1 reads LNHDA; CDR2 reads SQIVND (reference sequence). The CDR3 bases are TGTGCCAGTAGAGGCCAGGGAAGCACCGGGGAGCTGTTTTTT. It is translated as CASRGQGSTGELFF.

V gene TRBV11-3 combines with J gene TRBJ2-1, with TRBD2 as a possible D gene (5 bases). Germline V gene data show CDR1 as SGHNT and CDR2 as YENEEA. CDR3 length: 13 amino acids. Trimming left V 8 bases short and J 4 bases short, with 12 bases between. The DNA for the CDR3 is TGTGCCAGCTGTCCTACGGGGTACAATGAGCAGTTCTTC. It yields the protein CASCPTGYNEQFF. The whole variable domain, remainder taken from reference TRBV11-3 and TRBJ2-1, is EAGVVQSPRYKIIEKKQPVAFWCNPISGHNTLYWYLQNLGQGPELLIRYENEEAVDDSQLPKDRFSAERLKGVDSTLKIQPAELGDSAVYLCASCPTGYNEQFFGPGTRLTVL.

This clone was observed once. The CDR3 region is CASTLGGSTDTQYF. DNA of the CDR3: TGTGCCAGCACCCTAGGGGGTAGCACAGATACGCAGTATTTT. V is TRBV7-2 and J is TRBJ2-3; a weak D match, TRBD1 (6 bases). Germline CDR1 reads SGHTA; CDR2 reads FQGNSA. This CDR3 has 14 amino acids. The V end lost 7 bases, the J end lost 0 bases, and 11 bases lay between the germline ends.

This clone was seen only once. The V call is TRBV4-2, the J call TRBJ2-1; possibly TRBD2 for D (7 bases). Germline values: CDR1 LGHNA, CDR2 YNFKEQ. Deletions cut 1 base from V and 3 bases from J, with 10 bases between. CDR3 length: 15 residues. DNA for the CDR3: TGTGCCAGCAGCCAAGGAGGGGGGGGCTACAATGAGCAGTTCTTC. Translated, it gives CASSQGGGGYNEQFF.

As to this clone: At one end the junction does not follow the germline gene, possibly because of a read error. The V call is TRBV10-3, the J call TRBJ2-7; 7 bases agree with TRBD2. Germline V gene data show CDR1 as ENHRY and CDR2 as SYGVKD. CDR3 length: 13 residues. The CDR3 region is CATSGGGAYEQYF. The CDR3 region has the DNA TGTGCCACCAGTGGGGGAGGGGCCTACGAGCAGTACTTC.

The chain combines TRBV5-1 with TRBJ2-7, with 7 positions matching TRBD2. This CDR3 spans 17 amino acids. The V gene end was trimmed by 3 bases and the J gene end by 2 bases; junction bases not matched to a gene: 14. Germline CDR1 reads SGHRS; CDR2 reads YFSETQ. CDR3 coding DNA: TGCGCCAGCAGCTGGGGAGTAGGGGAGGGCCTACCCTACGAGCAGTACTTC. It specifies CASSWGVGEGLPYEQYF.

The J gene is TRBJ2-1, the V gene TRBV27, with 7 positions matching TRBD2. There are 13 residues in the CDR3. The V segment lost 0 bases and the J segment 8 bases; nucleotides outside the gene matches: 1. Germline CDR1 is MNHEY and CDR2 is SMNVEV (reference sequence). The CDR3 sequence is CASSLSAGDEQFF. As DNA, the CDR3 is TGTGCCAGCAGTTTATCGGCGGGGGATGAGCAGTTCTTC.

The rearrangement uses TRBV4-2 and TRBJ2-5, with 14 bases identical to TRBD2. V trimming: 5 bases; J trimming: 3 bases; junction bases outside the gene matches: 2. Germline loops: CDR1 LGHNA, CDR2 YNFKEQ. There are 15 residues in the CDR3. The CDR3 nucleotides read TGTGCCAGCAGCTCGACTAGCGGGAGGGAAGAGACCCAGTACTTC. Protein product: CASSSTSGREETQYF.

The chain has TRBV2 and TRBJ2-1; 9 bases are a match to TRBD2. CDR3 size: 15 residues. V gave up 1 base and J gave up 6 bases; unmatched junction bases: 4. Germline V gene lookup returns CDR1 SNHLY and CDR2 FYNNEI. CDR3 DNA: TGTGCCAGCAGTGAAGAAAGACTAGCGGCCAATGAGCAGTTCTTC. Translating it yields CASSEERLAANEQFF.

The chain joins TRBV7-3 to TRBJ2-1, with D possibly being TRBD2 (5 bases). Between the trimmed V and J ends, which lost 4 bases and 2 bases, there was a span of 12 bases. Per the germline V gene, CDR1 is SGHTA and CDR2 is FQGTGA. The CDR3 is made up of 15 amino acids. DNA of the CDR3: TGTGCCAGCAGCTATACCACTAGTACCTACAATGAGCAGTTCTTC. Its translation: CASSYTTSTYNEQFF.

DNA for the CDR3: TGTGCCAGCAGCTTCCGGGAGTTGAGCGGGGAGCTGTTTTTT. It specifies CASSFRELSGELFF. This rearrangement joins TRBV7-8 to TRBJ2-2; possibly TRBD2 for D (6 bases). Germline assignment: CDR1 SGHVS and CDR2 FQNEAQ. The CDR3 extends over 14 amino acids. V was cut by 3 bases and J by 7 bases, with 12 bases left in between. The full variable domain, completed using reference TRBV7-8 and TRBJ2-2, is GAGVSQSPRYKVAKRGQDVALRCDPISGHVSLFWYQQALGQGPEFLTYFQNEAQLDKSGLPSDRFFAERPEGSVSTLKIQRTQQEDSAVYLCASSFRELSGELFFGEGSRLTVL.

The CDR3 protein is CASSFTGGFTEAFF. Written as DNA, the CDR3 is TGTGCCAGCAGCTTCACAGGGGGCTTCACTGAAGCTTTCTTT. The chain joins TRBV13 to TRBJ1-1; 9 positions agree with TRBD1. Trimming took 3 bases from V and 4 from J; bases not matched to a gene: 3. The CDR3 covers 14 residues. The germline CDR1 and CDR2 sequences are PRHDT and FYEKMQ (reference sequence).

This sequence joins TRBV19 and TRBJ2-5, with 9 bases that match TRBD2. The J segment lost 2 bases and the V segment lost 6 bases, leaving 1 base of the junction unmatched. Germline V lookup: CDR1 LNHDA, CDR2 SQIVND (reference sequence). This CDR3 has 13 residues. The CDR3 sequence: CASRTSGQETQYF. The CDR3, as DNA: TGTGCCAGTAGAACTAGCGGGCAAGAGACCCAGTACTTC.

The V call is TRBV29-1, the J call TRBJ2-5; 8 nucleotides match TRBD2. This CDR3 is built from 13 residues. The junction had 7 bases not matched to a gene; V was cut back by 6 bases and J by 4 bases. Germline V CDR1 and CDR2: SQVTM, ANQGSEA. The CDR3 loop is CSVWWRGAETQYF. DNA of the CDR3: TGCAGCGTCTGGTGGCGGGGGGCAGAGACCCAGTACTTC.

The chain links TRBV7-9 to TRBJ1-5; no firm D call. The CDR3 runs 14 residues. Germline loops: CDR1 SEHNR, CDR2 FQNEAQ (reference sequence). V lost 4 bases and J lost 2, with 9 bases in between. The DNA for the CDR3 is TGTGCCAGCAGCTCGGGTACGGGCAATCAGCCCCAGCATTTT. Translating it yields CASSSGTGNQPQHF.

The chain uses TRBV5-1 and TRBJ1-4; D ambiguous. The V gene's germline CDR1 is SGHRS and CDR2 YFSETQ. CDR3 size: 16 residues. The ends were cut back, 1 base at V and 1 base at J, with 11 bases in the middle. CDR3 residues: CASSLYLGGTNEKLFF. CDR3 DNA sequence: TGCGCCAGCAGCTTGTACCTAGGTGGAACTAATGAAAAACTGTTTTTT.

The chain recombines TRBV29-1 with TRBJ2-5; TRBD2 aligns across 9 bases. Per germline, CDR1 SQVTM and CDR2 ANQGSEA. This CDR3 spans 12 amino acids. J gave up 4 bases and V 7 bases, and 4 bases lay outside the gene matches. DNA for the CDR3: TGCAGCGGAGCGGGGGGAGGAGAGACCCAGTACTTC. It codes for CSGAGGGETQYF. Together with reference TRBV29-1 and TRBJ2-5, the CDR3 gives the full variable domain: SAVISQKPSRDICQRGTSLTIQCQVDSQVTMMFWYRQQPGQSLTLIATANQGSEATYESGFVIDKFPISRPNLTFSTLTVSNMSPEDSSIYLCSGAGGGETQYFGPGTRLLVL.

The chain links TRBV7-2 to TRBJ2-3; TRBD1 agrees at 7 bases. Germline lookup yields CDR1 SGHTA and CDR2 FQGNSA. This CDR3 has 12 residues. J gave up 10 bases and V 5 bases, and 6 bases lay outside the gene matches. In DNA, the CDR3 is TGTGCCAGCAGCCGTGACAGGGCTGCGCAGTATTTT. It encodes CASSRDRAAQYF.

The gene calls are TRBV19 and TRBJ1-1, with 7 bases that match TRBD1. Germline V gene lookup returns CDR1 LNHDA and CDR2 SQIVND (reference sequence). J gave up 2 bases and V 3 bases, and 9 bases lay outside the gene matches. The CDR3 has 16 amino acids. DNA of the CDR3: TGTGCCAGTAGTATCCCCCCAGGGGGATATAACACTGAAGCTTTCTTT. Protein product: CASSIPPGGYNTEAFF.